These T cell receptor beta chains were read from a single sample in a study of molecular identifiers for immune sequencing clone quantification. TCRdb reprocessed the PCR reads with MiXCR, giving one entry per CDR3 protein. The profile shows 100,000 or so distinct CDR3 sequences, roughly a fifth of them singletons. Sequenced: naive CD8+ T cells from blood, with Jurkat cell RNA spiked in. Source of these receptors: a human donor in good health. Some libraries in this study had Jurkat cell RNA spiked in. The CDR3 runs from the conserved cysteine through the conserved F or W. Fields, in order: D gene, J gene, clone size, V gene, CDR3 protein, CDR3 DNA. The D gene is left open where the match is weak. Rows may omit the clone size; those that give it use once, few, many or a size class.

. TRBJ1-1 few TRBV18 CASSPVDTPNTEAFF TGTGCCAGCTCACCCGTGGACACGCCGAACACTGAAGCTTTCTTT
. TRBJ2-2 many TRBV9 CASSVDGGGELFF TGTGCCAGCAGCGTAGACGGCGGCGGGGAGCTGTTTTTT
. TRBJ1-5 many TRBV10-3 CAIFGSNQPQHF TGTGCCATCTTCGGGAGCAATCAGCCCCAGCATTTT
. TRBJ1-2 many TRBV4-1 CASSQEPAVGYANYGYTF TGCGCCAGCAGCCAAGAACCCGCGGTAGGGTACGCTAACTATGGCTACACCTTC
. TRBJ2-1 few TRBV28 CASTTSYGVSYNEQFF TGTGCCAGCACTACCTCCTACGGGGTCTCCTACAATGAGCAGTTCTTC
TRBD1 TRBJ1-1 many TRBV5-5 CASSLRDSLLEAFF TGTGCCAGCAGCCTCCGGGACAGCCTCTTAGAAGCTTTCTTT
. TRBJ1-5 many TRBV7-9 CASSPTTHRGNQPQHF TGTGCCAGCAGCCCAACGACGCACAGGGGCAATCAGCCCCAGCATTTT
. TRBJ2-7 . TRBV28 CASSFKGTQREQYF TGTGCCAGCAGTTTTAAGGGAACCCAGCGAGAGCAGTACTTC
. TRBJ2-5 many TRBV4-1 CATAQDETQYF TGCGCCACCGCGCAAGATGAGACCCAGTACTTC
. TRBJ2-7 many TRBV4-1 CASSHDPTGEQYF TGCGCCAGCAGTCACGACCCGACGGGCGAGCAGTACTTC
TRBD2 TRBJ2-3 few TRBV4-3 CASSSTSGGRDTQYF TGCGCCAGCAGCTCGACTAGCGGGGGGAGAGATACGCAGTATTTT
TRBD1 TRBJ2-5 few TRBV7-6 CASSFDFTGAKETQYF TGTGCCAGCAGCTTCGACTTTACAGGGGCCAAGGAGACCCAGTACTTC
. TRBJ2-7 few TRBV7-2 CASSAGAFYEQYF TGTGCCAGCAGCGCCGGCGCCTTCTACGAGCAGTACTTC
. TRBJ2-7 . TRBV7-9 CASSLVSDEQYF TGTGCCAGCAGCTTAGTGTCAGACGAGCAGTACTTC
. TRBJ2-2 few TRBV30 CAWKGFGRYTGELFF TGTGCCTGGAAAGGGTTTGGACGGTACACCGGGGAGCTGTTTTTT
. TRBJ2-1 . TRBV29-1 CSVEPRGLADNEQFF TGCAGCGTTGAGCCCCGGGGGCTAGCGGACAATGAGCAGTTCTTC
. TRBJ2-2 many TRBV18 CASSQEDGVNTGELFF TGTGCCAGCTCACAAGAGGATGGAGTAAACACCGGGGAGCTGTTTTTT
TRBD1 TRBJ1-1 many TRBV7-6 CASSYRTGRGGSGAFF TGTGCCAGCAGCTATCGGACAGGGAGGGGTGGCTCTGGAGCTTTCTTT
. TRBJ2-3 . TRBV5-1 CASSAGLYNTDTQYF TGCGCCAGCAGCGCGGGACTTTATAACACAGATACGCAGTATTTT
TRBD1 TRBJ2-7 many TRBV4-1 CASSHNTGGQYF TGCGCCAGCAGCCACAACACAGGGGGGCAGTACTTC
TRBD1 TRBJ2-1 . TRBV4-1 CASSQAGTANEQFF TGCGCCAGCAGCCAGGCCGGGACAGCGAATGAGCAGTTCTTC
TRBD2 TRBJ2-1 . TRBV20-1 CSAGTTRSSYNEQLF TGCAGTGCCGGGACTACCAGGAGCTCCTACAATGAGCAGCTCTTC
. TRBJ2-3 many TRBV19 CASSFLDSFSTDTQYF TGTGCCAGTAGTTTTCTTGACAGCTTTAGCACAGATACGCAGTATTTT
. TRBJ2-7 few TRBV7-3 CASSLTVAYEQYF TGTGCCAGCAGCTTAACGGTCGCCTACGAGCAGTACTTC
TRBD1 TRBJ1-2 . TRBV29-1 CSVEGWTGPVGGYGYTF TGCAGCGTTGAAGGGTGGACAGGACCCGTCGGGGGCTATGGCTACACCTTC
. TRBJ2-3 few TRBV19 CASSLQEPGVDTQYF TGTGCCAGTAGCCTACAGGAACCGGGCGTTGATACGCAGTATTTT
. TRBJ2-7 many TRBV25-1 CASSAIGLLTYEQYF TGTGCCAGCAGTGCCATCGGACTGTTGACCTACGAGCAGTACTTC
. TRBJ2-7 many TRBV6-5 CASSPVPDASSYEQYF TGTGCCAGCAGTCCTGTTCCGGACGCCAGCTCCTACGAGCAGTACTTC
. TRBJ2-7 . TRBV5-6 CASSFRAGSYEQYF TGTGCCAGCAGCTTTAGGGCCGGCTCCTACGAGCAGTACTTC
TRBD2 TRBJ2-3 many TRBV20-1 CSARDFREDGTDTQYF TGCAGTGCTAGAGATTTCCGGGAGGATGGCACAGATACGCAGTATTTT
TRBD1 TRBJ2-1 many TRBV7-6 CASSLEVGGSWYNEQFF TGTGCCAGCAGCTTAGAGGTAGGGGGCTCCTGGTACAATGAGCAGTTCTTC
. TRBJ2-3 many TRBV29-1 CSEAGTLRPDTQYF TGCAGCGAAGCCGGGACCCTGAGGCCAGATACGCAGTATTTT
. TRBJ2-2 . TRBV5-3 CASSFWGTSTGELFF TGTGCCAGCAGCTTTTGGGGTACTAGCACCGGGGAGCTGTTTTTT
. TRBJ1-1 few TRBV30 CARSVVGGTEAFF TGTGCCCGGAGTGTGGTCGGCGGGACTGAAGCTTTCTTT
. TRBJ2-2 . TRBV5-6 CASSLEWQEPGELFF TGTGCCAGCAGCTTGGAGTGGCAGGAGCCCGGGGAGCTGTTTTTT
. TRBJ1-5 . TRBV4-1 CASSQDHGGMQPQHF TGCGCCAGCAGCCAAGATCACGGAGGGATGCAGCCCCAGCATTTT
. TRBJ2-7 many TRBV28 CASSQGRSYEQYF TGTGCCAGCAGTCAGGGACGGAGCTACGAGCAGTACTTC
. TRBJ1-1 many TRBV6-2/TRBV6-3 CASSRTKNTEAFF TGTGCCAGCAGCAGGACAAAGAACACTGAAGCTTTCTTT
. TRBJ1-1 many TRBV29-1 CSVYGTNTEAFF TGCAGCGTCTACGGGACGAACACTGAAGCTTTCTTT
TRBD2 TRBJ2-1 . TRBV19 CASSAPPAGEQFF TGTGCCAGTAGTGCCCCTCCAGCGGGGGAGCAGTTCTTC
. TRBJ2-1 once TRBV4-3 CASSQDERTPYNEQFF TGCGCCAGCAGCCAAGATGAGCGGACACCCTACAATGAGCAGTTCTTC
TRBD1 TRBJ2-7 . TRBV27 CASSPTGQGYEQYF TGTGCCAGCAGTCCGACGGGACAGGGCTACGAGCAGTACTTC
. TRBJ2-7 once TRBV19 CASSIDDSGSAYEQYF TGTGCCAGTAGTATAGATGATAGTGGATCCGCCTACGAGCAGTACTTC
TRBD2 TRBJ2-7 many TRBV20-1 CSVRPQGLAVFYEQYF TGCAGTGTCAGGCCCCAGGGACTAGCGGTTTTCTACGAGCAGTACTTC
TRBD1 TRBJ1-3 many TRBV7-6 CASSLDRGSGNTIYF TGTGCCAGCAGCTTAGACAGGGGTTCTGGAAACACCATATATTTT
TRBD1 TRBJ2-5 many TRBV6-2/TRBV6-3 CASSYSRDRGWEETQYF TGTGCCAGCAGTTACTCCCGGGACAGGGGATGGGAAGAGACCCAGTACTTC